This T cell receptor beta chain is drawn from a study of T cell repertoires in cytomegalovirus infection. Notes on the study in general: Based on cumulative public TCR beta family frequency, carriers of CMV plus the relevant HLA were identified.

TCRdb re-called the reads with MiXCR, one entry per CDR3 protein. The sample lists roughly 920,000 distinct CDR3 sequences, 31% seen once, with roughly 13% in the top ten. This clonotype was observed a handful of times. Its cognate antigen is unknown. CDR1 is SGHAT, CDR2 FQNNGV, per germline. V lost 1 base and J lost 11, with 8 bases in between. The CDR3 is made up of 11 amino acids. This sequence joins TRBV11-2 and TRBJ1-1; no clear D. The TCR sequence derives from a human donor in good health (CMV status not recorded). Some clones in this sample may be carry-over from other donors' samples. The sample was cultured CD8+ T cells from PBMCs, taken from culture after CMV antigen stimulation. The CDR3 DNA reads as TGTGCCAGCAGCTTAGGCGTCGCGGCTTTCTTT. Protein sequence: CASSLGVAAFF.